A single TCR beta chain is shown here with its context. Per germline, CDR1 SGHNT and CDR2 YENEEA. Between the trimmed V and J ends, which lost 2 bases and 0 bases, there was a span of 19 bases. This CDR3 has 18 amino acids. The entry originates in a study of blood T cell repertoires in COVID-19. Study context: Spain, Italy and the United States supplied samples that represented acute and convalescent COVID-19. The analysed material was cDNA or gDNA that came from T cells, B-cell-depleted T cells, or PBMCs.

Assay used: immunoSEQ multiplex PCR; TCRdb lists only in-frame clones, some missing. This table holds about 44,000 clones, approximately 79% found once. This sequence joins TRBV11-3 and TRBJ1-2; D perhaps matches TRBD1 (6 bases). Specimen: peripheral blood. The origin of this receptor is a human donor in a cohort sampled during active COVID-19. This chain's CDR3 is CASSLILPLGQTNYGYTF. The DNA for the CDR3 is TGTGCCAGCAGCTTAATATTACCTCTGGGACAAACTAACTATGGCTACACCTTC.